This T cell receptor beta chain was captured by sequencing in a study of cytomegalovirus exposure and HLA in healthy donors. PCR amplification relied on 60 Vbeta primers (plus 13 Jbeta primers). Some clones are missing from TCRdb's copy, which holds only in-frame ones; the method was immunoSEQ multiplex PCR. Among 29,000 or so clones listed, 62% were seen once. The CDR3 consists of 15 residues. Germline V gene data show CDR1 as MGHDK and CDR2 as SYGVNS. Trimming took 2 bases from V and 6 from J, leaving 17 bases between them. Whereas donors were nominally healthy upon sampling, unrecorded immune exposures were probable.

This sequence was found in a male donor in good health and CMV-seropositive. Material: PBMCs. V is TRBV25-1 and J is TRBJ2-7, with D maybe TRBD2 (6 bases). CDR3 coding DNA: TGTGCCAGCAGTGAAAAATGGACTACGACCAGCGAGCAGTACTTC. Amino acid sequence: CASSEKWTTTSEQYF.